The 3 T cell receptor beta chains below were found in one sample sequenced in a study of technical replicates of blood from several donors. Only in-frame clones appear in the TCRdb table, and some are missing; sequencing was by immunoSEQ multiplex PCR. There are some 98,000 clones in the sample; around 95% occur only once, and approximately 0.23% lies in the top ten. Sequencing was performed on T cells isolated from PBMCs. The receptors originated from a human donor in good health.

The chain employs TRBV5-1 and TRBJ2-3, with D possibly being TRBD2 (6 bases). The CDR3 totals 14 residues. Germline CDR1 is SGHRS and CDR2 is YFSETQ. Trimming took 1 base from V and 6 from J, leaving 12 bases between them. DNA of the CDR3: TGCGCCAGCAGCTTGTATCAGGAGGGCGATACGCAGTATTTT. This gives the protein CASSLYQEGDTQYF. Variable domain in full (rest from reference TRBV5-1 and TRBJ2-3): KAGVTQTPRYLIKTRGQQVTLSCSPISGHRSVSWYQQTPGQGLQFLFEYFSETQRNKGNFPGRFSGRQFSNSRSEMNVSTLELGDSALYLCASSLYQEGDTQYFGPGTRLTVL.

This chain uses TRBV4-1 with TRBJ1-3; D perhaps matches TRBD1 (6 bases). The V and J ends lost 1 base and 2 bases respectively, with 15 bases between them. Germline CDR1 reads MGHRA; CDR2 reads YSYEKL. This CDR3 spans 17 amino acids. The CDR3 coding sequence is TGCGCCAGCAGCCAAGGCGATTCGGGGGGCCCTGGAAACACCATATATTTT. Encoded protein: CASSQGDSGGPGNTIYF.

For the CDR3, the DNA is TGCGCCAGCAGCTTGGGCAGGGGGAATGAAAAACTGTTTTTT. As protein: CASSLGRGNEKLFF. The gene calls are TRBV5-1 and TRBJ1-4; 7 bases match TRBD1. The CDR3 has 14 residues. Germline CDR1 and CDR2: SGHRS and YFSETQ. After removal of 0 bases from V and 5 bases from J, the junction contained 1 base not matched to a gene.